This TCR beta chain originates from a study of tumor-infiltrating lymphocytes in oesophageal squamous cell carcinoma. This clonotype appeared a single time. The CDR3 end shows no conserved phenylalanine or tryptophan, and so a read error is likely. The limits of the CDR3 on the DNA are not certain, so only TCRdb's listed CDR3 is given. In TCRdb, the PCR reads were re-called with MiXCR into one record per CDR3 protein. The sample comprises 15,000 to 20,000 distinct CDR3 sequences, around two fifths of which are singletons, and 19% rests with the top ten. The CDR3 has 17 amino acids, counting both end residues. In germline, CDR1 is MNHNS, CDR2 SASEGT.

The sequencing input was esophageal tumor tissue. The receptor's source is a male donor with esophageal squamous cell carcinoma. The rearrangement uses TRBV6-1 and TRBJ2-3; the table calls TRBD1, which could not be checked here. CDR3 sequence reads: CASIQTRGPLNEQFFGP.